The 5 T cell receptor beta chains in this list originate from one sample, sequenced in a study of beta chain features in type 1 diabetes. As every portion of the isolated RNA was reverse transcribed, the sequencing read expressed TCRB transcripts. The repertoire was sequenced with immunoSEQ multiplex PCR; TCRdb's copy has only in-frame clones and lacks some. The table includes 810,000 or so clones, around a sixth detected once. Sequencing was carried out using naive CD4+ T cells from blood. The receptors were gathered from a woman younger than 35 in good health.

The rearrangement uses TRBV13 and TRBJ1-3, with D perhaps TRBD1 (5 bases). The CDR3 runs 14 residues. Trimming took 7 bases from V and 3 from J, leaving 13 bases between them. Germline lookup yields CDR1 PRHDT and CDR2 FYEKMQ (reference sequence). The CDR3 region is CASKGRAFGNTIYF. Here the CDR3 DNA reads TGTGCCAGCAAAGGCAGGGCGTTTGGAAACACCATATATTTT.

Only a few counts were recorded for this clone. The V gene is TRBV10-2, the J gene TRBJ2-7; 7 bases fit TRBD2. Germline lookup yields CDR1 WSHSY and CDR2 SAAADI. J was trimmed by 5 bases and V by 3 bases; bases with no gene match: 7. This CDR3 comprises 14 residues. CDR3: CASSEGGRENEQYF. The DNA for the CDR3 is TGCGCCAGCAGTGAAGGCGGGAGAGAAAACGAGCAGTACTTC.

This CDR3 is CSVDGLAGNEQFF. The DNA of the CDR3 is TGCAGCGTTGATGGGCTAGCGGGAAATGAGCAGTTCTTC. The chain is built from TRBV29-1 and TRBJ2-1, with TRBD2 matching over 9 bases. V shed 3 bases, J shed 7 bases, and the junction held 4 bases outside the gene matches. Per the germline V gene, CDR1 is SQVTM and CDR2 is ANQGSEA. The CDR3 is made up of 13 amino acids.

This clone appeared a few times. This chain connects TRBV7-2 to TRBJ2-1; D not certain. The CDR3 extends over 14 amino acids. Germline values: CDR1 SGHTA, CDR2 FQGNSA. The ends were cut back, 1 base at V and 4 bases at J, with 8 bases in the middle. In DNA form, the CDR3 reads TGTGCCAGCAGCTTAGGGGTCGAGTACAATGAGCAGTTCTTC. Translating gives CASSLGVEYNEQFF. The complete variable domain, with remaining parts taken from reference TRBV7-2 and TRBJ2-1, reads GAGVSQSPSNKVTEKGKDVELRCDPISGHTALYWYRQSLGQGLEFLIYFQGNSAPDKSGLPSDRFSAERTGGSVSTLTIQRTQQEDSAVYLCASSLGVEYNEQFFGPGTRLTVL.

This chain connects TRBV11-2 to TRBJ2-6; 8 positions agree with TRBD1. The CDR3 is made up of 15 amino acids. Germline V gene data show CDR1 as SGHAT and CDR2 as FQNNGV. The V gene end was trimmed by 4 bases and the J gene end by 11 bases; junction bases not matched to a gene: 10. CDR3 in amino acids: CASSSRTGREHVLTF. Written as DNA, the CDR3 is TGTGCCAGCAGCTCGAGGACAGGGAGAGAACACGTCCTGACTTTC.